These 20 T cell receptor beta chains came from one sample sequenced in a study of T cell repertoires in cytomegalovirus infection. TCRdb fed the reads into MiXCR, producing one record per CDR3 protein. The sample records approximately 500,000 distinct CDR3 sequences, around 27% being singletons. Sequenced input: PBMCs. These receptors were obtained from a human donor in good health (CMV status not recorded). Some clones in this sample may be carry-over from other donors' samples.

Concerning this clonotype itself: A junction boundary mismatches the germline segment, possibly from a read error. V and J are TRBV27 and TRBJ2-3; 9 bases fit TRBD2. The CDR3 sequence is 14 residues long. Germline CDR1 reads MNHEY; CDR2 reads SMNVEV (reference sequence). CDR3 sequence: CASSLAGGPDTRYF. CDR3 nucleotide sequence: TGTGCCAGCAGTTTAGCGGGAGGGCCAGATACGCGGTATTTT.

This sequence joins TRBV19 and TRBJ2-7; a weak D match, TRBD1 (7 bases). The CDR3 length is 16 residues. CDR1 and CDR2 (germline): LNHDA, SQIVND (reference sequence). With 5 bases removed from V and 5 bases from J, the gap between germline ends came to 22 bases. CDR3 DNA: TGTGCCAGTAGTTCCGATTCACAGGGGACTGCCAACGAGCAGTACGTC. Amino acid sequence: CASSSDSQGTANEQYV.

This clonotype appeared a few times. This chain joins TRBV7-2 and TRBJ1-5, with 8 nucleotides matching TRBD1. CDR3 length: 15 residues. Looked up from germline, CDR1 is SGHTA and CDR2 is FQGNSA. Unmatched junction bases numbered 6, after V lost 1 base and J lost 7 bases. This chain's CDR3 is CASSLEDRGGQPQHF. In DNA, the CDR3 is TGTGCCAGCAGCTTAGAAGACAGGGGAGGGCAGCCCCAGCATTTT.

This clonotype was detected many times. The chain links TRBV7-2 to TRBJ2-7; TRBD1 aligns across 10 bases. Germline V gives CDR1 SGHTA, CDR2 FQGNSA. This CDR3 comprises 14 residues. The J segment lost 3 bases and the V segment lost 3 bases, leaving 2 bases of the junction unmatched. The chain's CDR3 is CASSLGQGNYEQYV. The CDR3 DNA reads as TGTGCCAGCAGCTTGGGACAGGGGAACTACGAGCAGTACGTC.

The chain employs TRBV11-3 and TRBJ1-2; unclear D gene. The CDR3 is made up of 14 amino acids. Trimming removed 0 bases at V and 4 bases at J, with 9 bases between. CDR1 is SGHNT, CDR2 YENEEA, per germline. In DNA, the CDR3 is TGTGCCAGCAGCTTAGAAACGGCCTCCTATGGCTACACCTTC. It yields the protein CASSLETASYGYTF.

This clonotype was counted ten times or more. The rearrangement links TRBV7-2 to TRBJ2-5; tentative D call: TRBD1 (5 bases). CDR3 length: 15 amino acids. V shed 0 bases and J shed 2 bases, with 10 bases lying between them. Germline lookup yields CDR1 SGHTA and CDR2 FQGNSA. The DNA of the CDR3 is TGTGCCAGCAGCTTAGCCCTGACAGAACAAGAGACCCAGTACTTC. It encodes CASSLALTEQETQYF.

This clonotype was detected a few times. This chain links TRBV29-1 with TRBJ1-2; TRBD1 matches 7 bases. This CDR3 is 12 amino acids long. Unmatched junction bases numbered 8, after V lost 6 bases and J lost 7 bases. Germline V gene data show CDR1 as SQVTM and CDR2 as ANQGSEA. CDR3 nucleotides: TGCAGCGTCTTAACAGGGGAAGGTGGCTACACCTTC. Translated: CSVLTGEGGYTF.

Ten or more counts support this clonotype. The rearrangement links TRBV7-2 to TRBJ2-7, with D unresolved. CDR3 length: 15 amino acids. Germline V lookup: CDR1 SGHTA, CDR2 FQGNSA. V was pared by 5 bases and J by 3 bases, with 17 bases between. CDR3 in amino acids: CASSMPRPEFYEQYF. The CDR3 nucleotides read TGTGCCAGCAGCATGCCCCGACCAGAGTTCTACGAGCAGTACTTC.

The J gene is TRBJ2-1, the V gene TRBV7-3; TRBD2 aligns across 8 bases. CDR3 size: 13 residues. V gave up 8 bases and J gave up 7 bases; unmatched junction bases: 7. CDR1 SGHTA and CDR2 FQGTGA come from the germline V gene. The CDR3 bases are TGTGCCAGCCGGGGGGGGGGGGCGAATGAGCAGTTCTTC. Translating gives CASRGGGANEQFF.

V gene TRBV11-3 combines with J gene TRBJ1-1; a possible D gene is TRBD1 (6 bases). Per germline, CDR1 SGHNT and CDR2 YENEEA. Trimming took off 1 base at V and 4 bases at J, with 13 bases between the two ends. The CDR3 has 15 amino acids. CDR3 loop: CASSLVLGASTEAFF. CDR3 in DNA: TGTGCCAGCAGCTTAGTATTGGGGGCTTCCACTGAAGCTTTCTTT.

This clonotype occurred many times. The chain employs TRBV28 and TRBJ2-7; 8 nucleotides line up with TRBD1. Germline lookup yields CDR1 MDHEN and CDR2 SYDVKM. With 6 bases clipped from V and 5 bases from J, the junction kept 18 bases outside the gene matches. CDR3 length: 17 residues. CDR3 amino acids: CASSPPTSATGVNEQYF. DNA for the CDR3: TGTGCCAGCAGCCCACCCACTTCTGCGACAGGGGTTAACGAGCAGTACTTC.

This chain joins TRBV20-1 and TRBJ2-7; 9 nucleotides agree with TRBD2. The CDR3 length is 14 residues. Trimming took 6 bases from V and 2 from J; bases not matched to a gene: 8. Per germline, CDR1 DFQATT and CDR2 SNEGSKA (reference sequence). CDR3 sequence reads: CSAGRTSDTYEQYV. In nucleotides, the CDR3 is TGCAGTGCGGGTCGGACTAGCGACACCTACGAGCAGTACGTC.

This clonotype was seen many times. The chain links TRBV7-2 to TRBJ1-2, with 8 positions matching TRBD1. The V gene end was trimmed by 5 bases and the J gene end by 7 bases; junction bases not matched to a gene: 9. This CDR3 region has 14 residues. The germline CDR1 and CDR2 sequences are SGHTA and FQGNSA. As DNA, the CDR3 is TGTGCCAGCAGCGGTTCAACCAGGGGGCTTGGCTACACCTTC. It encodes CASSGSTRGLGYTF.

The CDR3 sequence: CASSVGQGRSEAFF. CDR3 in DNA: TGTGCCAGTAGTGTTGGACAGGGGCGCTCTGAAGCTTTCTTT. This rearrangement joins TRBV19 to TRBJ1-1; TRBD1 matches 9 bases. The CDR3 totals 14 residues. In germline, CDR1 is LNHDA, CDR2 SQIVND (reference sequence). Trimming cost V 5 bases and J 6 bases; bases outside gene matches: 7.

The chain's CDR3 is CASRPLGARNTGELFF. The CDR3 DNA is TGCGCCAGCAGACCTCTAGGAGCTCGAAACACCGGGGAGCTGTTTTTT. The V call is TRBV5-1, the J call TRBJ2-2, with no clear D. Trimming took off 5 bases at V and 2 bases at J, with 16 bases between the two ends. Germline values: CDR1 SGHRS, CDR2 YFSETQ. CDR3 length: 16 residues.

V gene TRBV27 combines with J gene TRBJ2-3; 7 bases agree with TRBD1. This CDR3 has 15 residues. Losses at the gene ends were 1 base for V and 4 bases for J; bases not matched to a gene: 5. The germline CDR1 and CDR2 sequences are MNHEY and SMNVEV (reference sequence). The CDR3 nucleotides are TGTGCCAGCAGTTTATTCAGGGGGTACTCAGATACGCAGTATTTT. Protein sequence: CASSLFRGYSDTQYF.

This clonotype showed up many times. The genes are TRBV7-3 and TRBJ2-7, with 9 nucleotides matching TRBD2. Germline V lookup: CDR1 SGHTA, CDR2 FQGTGA. J lost 7 bases, V lost 2 bases, and 6 bases had no gene match. The CDR3 spans 14 residues. CDR3 amino acids: CASSLEASGNEQYF. CDR3 coding DNA: TGTGCCAGCAGCTTAGAGGCTAGCGGGAATGAGCAGTACTTC.

Here the CDR3 DNA reads TGTGCCAGCAGGGGGACAAGTAGCAATCAGCCCCAGCATTTT. Residues: CASRGTSSNQPQHF. The V call is TRBV2, the J call TRBJ1-5, with TRBD1 as a possible D gene (6 bases). Germline V lookup: CDR1 SNHLY, CDR2 FYNNEI. Trimming removed 6 bases from V and 0 bases from J, with 9 bases in between. This CDR3 comprises 14 residues.

The CDR3 region has the DNA TGTGCCAGCAGTTTACTCCCGAATCTTTACGAGCAGTACTTC. Protein sequence: CASSLLPNLYEQYF. The V and J genes are TRBV27 and TRBJ2-7; D is ambiguous. The germline CDR1 and CDR2 sequences are MNHEY and SMNVEV (reference sequence). The CDR3 extends over 14 amino acids. V lost 2 bases, J lost 4 bases, and 12 bases lay in between.

This chain uses TRBV7-3 with TRBJ2-1; D might be TRBD2 (5 bases). V shed 1 base and J shed 8 bases, with 12 bases lying between them. The CDR3 consists of 14 residues. Germline-derived CDR1 and CDR2 are SGHTA and FQGTGA. CDR3 loop: CASSLSLGSYEQFF. DNA for the CDR3: TGTGCCAGCAGCTTAAGTCTAGGGAGCTATGAGCAGTTCTTC.